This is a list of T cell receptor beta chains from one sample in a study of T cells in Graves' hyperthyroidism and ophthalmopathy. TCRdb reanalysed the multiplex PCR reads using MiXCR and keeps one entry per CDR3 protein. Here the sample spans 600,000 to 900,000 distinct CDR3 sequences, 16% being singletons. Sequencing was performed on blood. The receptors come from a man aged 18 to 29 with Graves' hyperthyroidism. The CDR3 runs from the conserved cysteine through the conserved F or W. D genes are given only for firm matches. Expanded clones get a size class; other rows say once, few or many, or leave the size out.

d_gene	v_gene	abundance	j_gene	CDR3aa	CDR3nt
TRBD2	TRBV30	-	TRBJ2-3	CAWGAGVIADTQYF	TGTGCCTGGGGAGCGGGAGTTATTGCAGATACGCAGTATTTT
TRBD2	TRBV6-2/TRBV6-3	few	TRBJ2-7	CASCGLAPEQYF	TGTGCCAGTTGCGGACTAGCCCCCGAGCAGTACTTC
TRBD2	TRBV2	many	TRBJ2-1	CASSSLERTSGSNEQFF	TGTGCCAGCAGTTCCTTGGAAAGGACTAGCGGGAGTAATGAGCAGTTCTTC
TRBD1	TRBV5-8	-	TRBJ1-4	CASSSDGTGREKLFF	TGTGCCAGCAGCTCCGACGGGACAGGTCGTGAAAAACTGTTTTTT
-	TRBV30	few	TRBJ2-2	CAWSPGETGELFF	TGTGCCTGGAGTCCAGGGGAGACAGGGGAGCTGTTTTTT
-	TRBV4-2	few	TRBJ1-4	CASSQDYDRPEKLFF	TGTGCCAGCAGCCAAGATTATGACAGACCCGAAAAACTGTTTTTT
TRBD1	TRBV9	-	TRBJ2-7	CASSVAGQGASYEQYF	TGTGCCAGCAGCGTAGCGGGACAGGGGGCTTCCTACGAGCAGTACTTC
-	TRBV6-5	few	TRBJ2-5	CASSYEQFGETQYF	TGTGCCAGCAGTTACGAACAGTTTGGGGAGACCCAGTACTTC
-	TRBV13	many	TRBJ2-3	CASSHGPGATDTQYF	TGTGCCAGCAGCCACGGTCCGGGGGCCACAGATACGCAGTATTTT
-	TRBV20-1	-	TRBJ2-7	CSAIGPIRPLQYF	TGCAGTGCTATTGGACCGATCCGCCCGCTGCAGTACTTC
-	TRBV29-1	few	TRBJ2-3	CSVLVISTDTQYF	TGCAGCGTCTTGGTAATCAGCACAGATACGCAGTATTTT
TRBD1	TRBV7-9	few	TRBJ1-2	CASSSGTVGNGYTF	TGTGCCAGCTCCTCCGGGACAGTGGGGAATGGCTACACCTTC
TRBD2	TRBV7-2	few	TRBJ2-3	CASSLTSADSDTQYF	TGTGCCAGCAGCTTAACTAGCGCGGATTCAGATACGCAGTATTTT
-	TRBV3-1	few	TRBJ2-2	CASSPGRRGELFF	TGTGCCAGCAGCCCCGGAAGAAGGGGGGAGCTGTTTTTT
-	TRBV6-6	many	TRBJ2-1	CASSYGAGYNEQFF	TGTGCCAGCAGTTATGGGGCGGGGTACAATGAGCAGTTCTTC
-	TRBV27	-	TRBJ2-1	CASSSGGGGEQFF	TGTGCCAGCAGTTCTGGTGGGGGCGGTGAGCAGTTCTTC
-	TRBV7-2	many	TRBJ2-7	CASTPGSSSYEQYF	TGTGCCAGCACCCCCGGGAGCAGCTCCTACGAGCAGTACTTC
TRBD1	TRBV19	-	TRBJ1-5	CASSIARTGSQPQHF	TGTGCCAGTAGTATAGCTCGGACAGGGAGCCAGCCCCAGCATTTT
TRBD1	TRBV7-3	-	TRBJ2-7	CASSRGAGQGFYEQYF	TGTGCCAGCAGCCGAGGGGCGGGACAGGGGTTCTACGAGCAGTACTTC
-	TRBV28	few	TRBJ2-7	CASSRAGFSYEQYF	TGTGCCAGCAGCCGGGCAGGGTTCTCCTACGAGCAGTACTTC
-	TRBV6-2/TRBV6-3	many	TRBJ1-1	CASSYSRRGTEAFF	TGTGCCAGCAGTTACTCACGAAGAGGAACTGAAGCTTTCTTT
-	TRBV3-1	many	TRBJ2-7	CASSQGGPYYEQYF	TGTGCCAGCAGCCAAGGAGGACCCTACTACGAGCAGTACTTC
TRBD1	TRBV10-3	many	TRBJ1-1	CAISGGQPNTEAFF	TGTGCCATCAGTGGGGGACAGCCGAACACTGAAGCTTTCTTT
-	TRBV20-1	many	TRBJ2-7	CSARDPEGYEQYF	TGCAGTGCTAGAGATCCAGAGGGGTACGAGCAGTACTTC
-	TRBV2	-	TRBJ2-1	CASLGLSYNEQFF	TGTGCCAGCCTCGGTCTCTCCTACAATGAGCAGTTCTTC
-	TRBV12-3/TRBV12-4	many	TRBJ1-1	CASSLSTTAMNTEAFF	TGTGCCAGCAGTTTATCTACGACCGCGATGAACACTGAAGCTTTCTTT
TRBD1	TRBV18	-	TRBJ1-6	CASSDQTQGANSPLHF	TGTGCCAGCTCGGACCAGACGCAGGGGGCGAATTCACCCCTCCACTTT
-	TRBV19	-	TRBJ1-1	CASTEQLDTEAFF	TGTGCCAGTACGGAGCAGTTAGACACTGAAGCTTTCTTT
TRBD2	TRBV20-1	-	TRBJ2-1	CSASAFGTSGRRGLDEQFF	TGCAGTGCTAGTGCGTTCGGGACTAGCGGGAGACGCGGGCTGGATGAGCAGTTCTTC
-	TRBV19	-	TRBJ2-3	CAQRGGGTQYF	TGTGCCCAGAGGGGTGGCGGTACGCAGTATTTT
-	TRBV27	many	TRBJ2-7	CASRRSGTPYEQYF	TGTGCCAGCAGAAGATCCGGGACTCCCTACGAGCAGTACTTC
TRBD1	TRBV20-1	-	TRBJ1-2	CSATPGQGNYGYTF	TGCAGTGCAACACCGGGACAGGGAAACTATGGCTACACCTTC
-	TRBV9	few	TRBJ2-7	CASSVGEGGSYEQYF	TGTGCCAGCAGCGTAGGGGAGGGGGGCTCCTACGAGCAGTACTTC
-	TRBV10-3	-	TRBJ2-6	CAISESGAGANVLTF	TGTGCCATCAGTGAGTCGGGGGCTGGGGCCAACGTCCTGACTTTC
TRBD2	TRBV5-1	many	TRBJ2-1	CASSSTSGNEQFF	TGCGCCAGCAGCTCGACTAGCGGTAATGAGCAGTTCTTC
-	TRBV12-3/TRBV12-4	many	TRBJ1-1	CASTAGLRGAEAFF	TGTGCCAGCACCGCCGGGCTGAGGGGCGCTGAAGCTTTCTTT
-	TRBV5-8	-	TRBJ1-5	CASSIRRGVKNQPQHF	TGTGCCAGCAGCATCCGGCGAGGGGTTAAAAATCAGCCCCAGCATTTT
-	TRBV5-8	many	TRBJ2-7	CASSAEPGQWYEQYF	TGTGCCAGCAGCGCCGAACCGGGTCAATGGTACGAGCAGTACTTC
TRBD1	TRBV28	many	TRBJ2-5	CASRLGQGASETQYF	TGTGCCAGCAGACTCGGACAGGGGGCATCAGAGACCCAGTACTTC
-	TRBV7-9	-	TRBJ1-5	CASSLTWRVGNQPQHF	TGTGCCAGCAGCTTAACTTGGAGGGTTGGCAATCAGCCCCAGCATTTT
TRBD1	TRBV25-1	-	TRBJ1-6	CASTPGQGFSPLHF	TGTGCCAGCACTCCGGGACAGGGTTTTTCACCCCTCCACTTT
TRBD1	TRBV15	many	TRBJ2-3	CATSAGTGGRSADTQYF	TGTGCCACCAGCGCCGGGACAGGGGGTAGGAGCGCAGATACGCAGTATTTT
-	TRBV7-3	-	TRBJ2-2	CASSLLGVGELFF	TGTGCCAGCAGCCTGCTGGGGGTCGGGGAGCTGTTTTTT
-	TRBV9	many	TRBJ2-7	CASSVGDFYEQYF	TGTGCCAGCAGCGTAGGGGACTTTTACGAGCAGTACTTC
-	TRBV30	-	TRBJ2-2	CAWSVHLDGELFF	TGTGCCTGGAGTGTCCATCTGGACGGGGAGCTGTTTTTT